These 22 T cell receptor beta chains were all obtained from the same sample, sequenced in a study of technical replicates of blood from a few donors. Clones were sequenced by immunoSEQ multiplex PCR, and TCRdb holds only the in-frame ones, with some missing. The sample consists of 95,000 to 100,000 clones, just over 95% of them appearing once. The specimen was T cells isolated from PBMCs. These receptors were obtained from a human donor in good health.

The V gene is TRBV6-4, the J gene TRBJ2-3; D is ambiguous. Germline values: CDR1 MRHNA, CDR2 SNTAGT. Trimming took off 6 bases at V and 7 bases at J, with 17 bases between the two ends. The CDR3 contains 14 residues. The CDR3 loop reads CASSAEPPPYTQYF. The DNA of the CDR3 is TGTGCCAGCAGCGCGGAGCCCCCCCCATATACGCAGTATTTT.

The chain carries TRBV7-9 and TRBJ1-2; TRBD1 matches 7 bases. Germline loops: CDR1 SEHNR, CDR2 FQNEAQ (reference sequence). Trimming removed 5 bases from V and 2 bases from J; junction bases left unmatched: 5. CDR3 length: 14 residues. Here the CDR3 reads CASSVGQPNYGYTF. The CDR3 DNA reads TGTGCCAGCAGCGTGGGACAGCCAAACTATGGCTACACCTTC.

The chain uses TRBV6-1 and TRBJ1-1; D might be TRBD1 (5 bases). The V and J ends lost 8 bases and 3 bases respectively, with 16 bases between them. There are 14 residues in the CDR3. Germline CDR1 is MNHNS and CDR2 is SASEGT. The CDR3 DNA is TGTGCCAGCGAAGTGCGACGCAGGGACACTGAAGCTTTCTTT. The encoded protein is CASEVRRRDTEAFF.

DNA of the CDR3: TGTGCCAGCAGCGGACTAGCGGGGGGTTACAATGAGCAGTTCTTC. This translates into CASSGLAGGYNEQFF. The chain recombines TRBV6-4 with TRBJ2-1, with 14 bases that match TRBD2. The CDR3 is made up of 15 amino acids. Per germline, CDR1 MRHNA and CDR2 SNTAGT. J lost 4 bases, V lost 6 bases, and 2 bases had no gene match.

In its sample, this clone was seen once. The rearrangement links TRBV9 to TRBJ2-2; D is unclear. The germline V gene has CDR1 SGDLS and CDR2 YYNGEE. Trimming stripped 6 bases from V and 8 bases from J, with 11 bases between. This CDR3 is built from 12 residues. The DNA of the CDR3 is TGTGCCAGCAACACCGGGTCTGGGGAGCTGTTTTTT. Translated: CASNTGSGELFF.

CDR3 DNA sequence: TGTGCCAGCAGCTCTCGGTACCTACTCAACACAGATACGCAGTATTTT. Protein sequence: CASSSRYLLNTDTQYF. This chain uses TRBV14 with TRBJ2-3; D not resolved. The germline V and J ends were trimmed by 5 bases and 2 bases, with 17 bases remaining between them. Per germline, CDR1 SGHDN and CDR2 FVKESK. This CDR3 spans 16 amino acids.

The V and J genes are TRBV19 and TRBJ1-4, with 9 nucleotides matching TRBD1. Trimming took 5 bases from V and 2 from J; bases not matched to a gene: 9. The CDR3 length is 17 residues. Germline V lookup: CDR1 LNHDA, CDR2 SQIVND (reference sequence). The CDR3 reads CASSVGQGYPTNEKLFF. Written as DNA, the CDR3 is TGTGCCAGTAGTGTCGGACAGGGGTACCCTACTAATGAAAAACTGTTTTTT.

The chain employs TRBV29-1 and TRBJ2-1, with TRBD2 as a possible D gene (5 bases). The length of the CDR3 is 15 residues. Trimming took 4 bases from V and 2 from J, leaving 15 bases between them. CDR1 is SQVTM and CDR2 is ANQGSEA in the germline V gene. CDR3 coding DNA: TGCAGCGTTGGAGTGGAGCGGCGGCCCTACAATGAGCAGTTCTTC. It translates to CSVGVERRPYNEQFF.

This CDR3 is CASSLRAEGTDTQYF. The CDR3 coding sequence is TGCGCCAGCAGCCTACGAGCGGAAGGCACAGATACGCAGTATTTT. The chain has TRBV10-1 and TRBJ2-3, with TRBD2 as a possible D gene (5 bases). Trimming stripped 6 bases from V and 1 base from J, with 14 bases between. The CDR3 runs 15 residues. Germline-derived CDR1 and CDR2 are WNHNN and SYGVQD (reference sequence).

The DNA of the CDR3 is TGCGCCAGCAGTCAATCGCCAGGTGTAGGCAATCAGCCCCAGCATTTT. The encoded protein is CASSQSPGVGNQPQHF. The chain joins TRBV23-1 to TRBJ1-5; no firm D call. TRBV23-1 counts as an open reading frame of uncertain function. V dropped 0 bases and J dropped 2 bases, with 11 bases sitting between them. This CDR3 has 16 amino acids.

V is TRBV19 and J is TRBJ1-1, with unresolved D. Germline V gene lookup returns CDR1 LNHDA and CDR2 SQIVND (reference sequence). The CDR3 has 13 residues. Trimming removed 3 bases from V and 6 bases from J, with 11 bases in between. CDR3 residues: CASSISSNAEAFF. The CDR3, as DNA: TGTGCCAGTAGTATCTCCAGTAACGCTGAAGCTTTCTTT.

This chain uses TRBV19 with TRBJ1-5; D uncertain. The CDR3 is 16 amino acids. CDR1 is LNHDA, CDR2 SQIVND, per germline (reference sequence). V dropped 0 bases and J dropped 2 bases, with 11 bases sitting between them. CDR3 in amino acids: CASSIEGSRGNQPQHF. DNA for the CDR3: TGTGCCAGTAGTATAGAAGGGAGCCGGGGCAATCAGCCCCAGCATTTT.

V and J are TRBV2 and TRBJ2-4; possibly TRBD2 for D (6 bases). The germline V and J ends were trimmed by 4 bases and 4 bases, with 17 bases remaining between them. From germline, CDR1 is SNHLY and CDR2 FYNNEI. This CDR3 is 16 amino acids long. The CDR3 reads CASSGEKGGWKNIQYF. CDR3 DNA: TGTGCCAGCAGTGGGGAAAAGGGAGGTTGGAAAAACATTCAGTACTTC.

The chain links TRBV7-6 to TRBJ2-7; D is unclear. The CDR3 runs to 13 residues. The germline V and J ends were trimmed by 2 bases and 6 bases, with 11 bases remaining between them. The germline gives CDR1 SGHVS, CDR2 FNYEAQ. CDR3 DNA sequence: TGTGCCAGCAGCTTAACTTCAGGTGCCGAGCAGTACTTC. This codes for CASSLTSGAEQYF.

V usage is TRBV9 and J usage is TRBJ1-1; no clear D. Germline V gene sequence: CDR1 SGDLS, CDR2 YYNGEE. V dropped 4 bases and J dropped 5 bases, with 12 bases sitting between them. The CDR3 runs to 13 residues. In nucleotides, the CDR3 is TGTGCCAGCAGCACACATCTCAGGACTGAAGCTTTCTTT. It codes for CASSTHLRTEAFF.

This sequence joins TRBV28 and TRBJ1-2, with unresolved D. Germline CDR1 reads MDHEN; CDR2 reads SYDVKM. Trimming pared 6 bases from V and 2 bases from J, leaving 4 bases between. The length of the CDR3 is 11 residues. CDR3 sequence (DNA): TGTGCCAGCAGCCGGAACTATGGCTACACCTTC. This gives the protein CASSRNYGYTF.

This clone has just one count. This sequence joins TRBV28 and TRBJ1-4, with 8 positions matching TRBD1. With V trimmed by 2 bases and J by 8 bases, 7 bases remained unmatched. Germline assignment: CDR1 MDHEN and CDR2 SYDVKM. The CDR3 loop spans 15 amino acids. CDR3 protein: CASSLQQGAGEKLFF. The CDR3 DNA is TGTGCCAGCAGTTTACAGCAGGGGGCGGGCGAAAAACTGTTTTTT.

This CDR3 is CASSHTTGYNEQFF. The CDR3 nucleotides are TGTGCCAGCAGCCACACCACGGGATACAATGAGCAGTTCTTC. This rearrangement joins TRBV13 to TRBJ2-1; possible D gene TRBD2, 5 bases. The CDR3 has 14 residues. V lost 5 bases and J lost 4, with 12 bases in between. CDR1 and CDR2 (germline): PRHDT, FYEKMQ (reference sequence).

The rearrangement uses TRBV2 and TRBJ1-2; no clear D gene. V was trimmed by 2 bases and J by 3 bases, leaving 10 bases between them. Looked up from germline, CDR1 is SNHLY and CDR2 is FYNNEI. There are 14 residues in the CDR3. The CDR3 loop is CASSETYRDYGYTF. CDR3 bases: TGTGCCAGCAGTGAAACTTACAGAGACTATGGCTACACCTTC.

CDR3 bases: TGCGCCAGCAGTGAGACGCCGGGACTAGGGGCCTACGAGCAGTACTTC. This translates into CASSETPGLGAYEQYF. The chain recombines TRBV10-1 with TRBJ2-7; 8 bases map to TRBD2. Per the germline V gene, CDR1 is WNHNN and CDR2 is SYGVQD (reference sequence). The junction had 8 bases not matched to a gene; V was cut back by 2 bases and J by 2 bases. The CDR3 is made up of 16 amino acids.

The CDR3 region has the DNA TGTGCCAGCAGTTTACGGGGGAGGCAGTACTTC. Translation: CASSLRGRQYF. V gene TRBV28 combines with J gene TRBJ2-7, with D possibly being TRBD2 (6 bases). V was trimmed by 2 bases and J by 9 bases, leaving 8 bases between them. This CDR3 spans 11 amino acids. From germline, CDR1 is MDHEN and CDR2 SYDVKM.

The chain joins TRBV15 to TRBJ2-1; TRBD2 matches 9 bases. The CDR3 runs to 18 residues. The germline V gene has CDR1 LNHNV and CDR2 YYDKDF (reference sequence). J gave up 7 bases and V 1 base, and 14 bases lay outside the gene matches. CDR3 amino acids: CATSRVTVAGATGNEQFF. CDR3 nucleotides: TGTGCCACCAGCAGAGTCACCGTAGCGGGAGCCACTGGGAATGAGCAGTTCTTC.